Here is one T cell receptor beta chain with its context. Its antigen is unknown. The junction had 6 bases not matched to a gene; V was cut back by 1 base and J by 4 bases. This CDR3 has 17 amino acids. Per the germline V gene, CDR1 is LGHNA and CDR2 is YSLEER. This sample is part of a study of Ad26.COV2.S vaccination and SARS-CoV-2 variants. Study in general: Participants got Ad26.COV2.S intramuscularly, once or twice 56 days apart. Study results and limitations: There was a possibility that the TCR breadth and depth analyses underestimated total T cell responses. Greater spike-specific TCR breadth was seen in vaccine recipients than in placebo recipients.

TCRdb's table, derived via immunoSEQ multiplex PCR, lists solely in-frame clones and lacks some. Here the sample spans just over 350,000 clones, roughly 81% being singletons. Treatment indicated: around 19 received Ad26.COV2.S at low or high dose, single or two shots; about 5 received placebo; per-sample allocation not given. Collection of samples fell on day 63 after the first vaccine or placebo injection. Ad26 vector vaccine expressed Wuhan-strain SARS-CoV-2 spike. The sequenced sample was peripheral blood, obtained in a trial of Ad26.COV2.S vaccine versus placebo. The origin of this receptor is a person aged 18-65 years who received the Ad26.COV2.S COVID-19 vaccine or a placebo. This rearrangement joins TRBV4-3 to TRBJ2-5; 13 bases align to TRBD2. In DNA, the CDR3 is TGCGCCAGCAGCCAAGGAACTAGCGGGGGGGGAGTAGAGACCCAGTACTTC. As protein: CASSQGTSGGGVETQYF.